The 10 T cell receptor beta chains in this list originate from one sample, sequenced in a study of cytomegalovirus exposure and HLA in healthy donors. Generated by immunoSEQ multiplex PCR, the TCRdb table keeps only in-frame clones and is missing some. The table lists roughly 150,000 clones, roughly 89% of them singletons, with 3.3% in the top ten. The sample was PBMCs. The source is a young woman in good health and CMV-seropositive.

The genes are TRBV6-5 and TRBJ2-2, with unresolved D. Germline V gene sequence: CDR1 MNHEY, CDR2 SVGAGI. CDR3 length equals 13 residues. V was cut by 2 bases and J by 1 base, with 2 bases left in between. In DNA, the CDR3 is TGTGCCAGCAGTTACCAGAACACCGGGGAGCTGTTTTTT. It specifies CASSYQNTGELFF.

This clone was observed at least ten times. The CDR3 loop reads CASSTWTYSYNEQFF. The CDR3 nucleotides are TGTGCCAGTAGTACCTGGACTTACTCCTACAATGAGCAGTTCTTC. This chain joins TRBV19 and TRBJ2-1, with a weak D call TRBD2 (5 bases). The V gene's germline CDR1 is LNHDA and CDR2 SQIVND (reference sequence). V dropped 4 bases and J dropped 0 bases, with 10 bases sitting between them. CDR3 size: 15 residues. Full variable domain (outside the CDR3, taken from reference TRBV19 and TRBJ2-1): DGGITQSPKYLFRKEGQNVTLSCEQNLNHDAMYWYRQDPGQGLRLIYYSQIVNDFQKGDIAEGYSVSREKKESFPLTVTSAQKNPTAFYLCASSTWTYSYNEQFFGPGTRLTVL.

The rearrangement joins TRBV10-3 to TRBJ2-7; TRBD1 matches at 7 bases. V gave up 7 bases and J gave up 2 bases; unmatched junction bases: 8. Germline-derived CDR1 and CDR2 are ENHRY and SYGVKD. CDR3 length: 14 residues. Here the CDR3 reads CAINNQGETYEQYF. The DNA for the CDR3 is TGTGCCATCAACAATCAGGGGGAGACCTACGAGCAGTACTTC.

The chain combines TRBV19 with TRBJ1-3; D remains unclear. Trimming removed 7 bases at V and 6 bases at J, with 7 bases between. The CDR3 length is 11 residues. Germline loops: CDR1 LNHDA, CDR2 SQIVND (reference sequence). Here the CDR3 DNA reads TGTGCCAGTAAGCAGGAAAACACCATATATTTT. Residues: CASKQENTIYF.

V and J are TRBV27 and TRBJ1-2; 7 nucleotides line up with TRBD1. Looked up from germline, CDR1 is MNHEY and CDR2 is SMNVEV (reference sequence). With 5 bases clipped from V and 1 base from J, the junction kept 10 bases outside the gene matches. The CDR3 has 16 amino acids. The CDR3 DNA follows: TGTGCCAGCAGTGCTAACACTGACAGGGTTAACTATGGCTACACCTTC. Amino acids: CASSANTDRVNYGYTF.

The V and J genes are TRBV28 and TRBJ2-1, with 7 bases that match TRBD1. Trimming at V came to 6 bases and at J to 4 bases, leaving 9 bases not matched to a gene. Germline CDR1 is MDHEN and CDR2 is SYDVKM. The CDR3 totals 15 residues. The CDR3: CASRRDRDTYNEQFF. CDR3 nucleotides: TGTGCCAGCAGACGCGACAGGGATACATACAATGAGCAGTTCTTC. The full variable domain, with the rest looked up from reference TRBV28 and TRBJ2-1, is DVKVTQSSRYLVKRTGEKVFLECVQDMDHENMFWYRQDPGLGLRLIYFSYDVKMKEKGDIPEGYSVSREKKERFSLILESASTNQTSMYLCASRRDRDTYNEQFFGPGTRLTVL.

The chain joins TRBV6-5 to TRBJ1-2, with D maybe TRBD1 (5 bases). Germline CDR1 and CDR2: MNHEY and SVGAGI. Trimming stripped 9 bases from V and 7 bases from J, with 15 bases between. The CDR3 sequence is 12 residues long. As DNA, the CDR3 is TGTGCCAGTGCCCAGGGTGTGGGTGGCTACACCTTC. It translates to CASAQGVGGYTF.

The CDR3 bases are TGCGCCAGCAGCTTGGATATTGATACGCAGTATTTT. Protein: CASSLDIDTQYF. The chain is built from TRBV5-1 and TRBJ2-3; D unclear. Trimming cost V 0 bases and J 6 bases, with 5 bases left between them. The CDR3 has 12 amino acids. Germline values: CDR1 SGHRS, CDR2 YFSETQ.

For the CDR3, the DNA is TGTGCCAGCAGCCGCACAGTGTCCTATGGCTACACCTTC. Translation gives CASSRTVSYGYTF. The chain carries TRBV7-8 and TRBJ1-2; unclear D gene. The CDR3 has 13 residues. Germline assignment: CDR1 SGHVS and CDR2 FQNEAQ. V was trimmed by 5 bases and J by 4 bases, leaving 11 bases between them. The whole variable domain, remainder taken from reference TRBV7-8 and TRBJ1-2, is GAGVSQSPRYKVAKRGQDVALRCDPISGHVSLFWYQQALGQGPEFLTYFQNEAQLDKSGLPSDRFFAERPEGSVSTLKIQRTQQEDSAVYLCASSRTVSYGYTFGSGTRLTVV.

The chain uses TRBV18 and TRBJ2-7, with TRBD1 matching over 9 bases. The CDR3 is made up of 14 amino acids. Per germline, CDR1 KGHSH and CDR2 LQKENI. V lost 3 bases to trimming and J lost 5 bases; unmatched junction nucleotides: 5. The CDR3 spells CASSPRQGDHEQYF. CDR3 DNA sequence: TGTGCCAGCTCACCGAGACAGGGGGACCACGAGCAGTACTTC.